The entry that follows covers one T cell receptor (beta chain) sequence. Its cognate antigen is unknown. The record originates from a study of cytomegalovirus exposure and HLA in healthy donors. The study's findings and limits: V- and J-gene trimming in TCR beta was tied to a missense DCLRE1C variant by an analysis performed later. Presence/absence comparisons presumed near-even sequencing depth among donors. Rates of TCR association differed by HLA locus in a later analysis, with DRB1 highest and HLA-C lowest.

In germline, CDR1 is GTSNPN, CDR2 SVGIG (reference sequence). CDR3 length: 15 amino acids. With 60 Vbeta and 13 Jbeta primers, the PCR was carried out. Generated by immunoSEQ multiplex PCR, the TCRdb table keeps only in-frame clones and is missing some. The table lists 110,000 or so clones, around 68% of them singletons. The donors (healthy individuals) were bone marrow donors. The sequence was collected from a woman aged 45-65 years in good health and CMV-seropositive. The chain uses TRBV30 and TRBJ1-3; D is unclear. The sample was PBMCs. The CDR3 region has the DNA TGTGCTGCAATCCCAGGAGGCCTTTCAGGAAACACCATATATTTT. Protein product: CAAIPGGLSGNTIYF.